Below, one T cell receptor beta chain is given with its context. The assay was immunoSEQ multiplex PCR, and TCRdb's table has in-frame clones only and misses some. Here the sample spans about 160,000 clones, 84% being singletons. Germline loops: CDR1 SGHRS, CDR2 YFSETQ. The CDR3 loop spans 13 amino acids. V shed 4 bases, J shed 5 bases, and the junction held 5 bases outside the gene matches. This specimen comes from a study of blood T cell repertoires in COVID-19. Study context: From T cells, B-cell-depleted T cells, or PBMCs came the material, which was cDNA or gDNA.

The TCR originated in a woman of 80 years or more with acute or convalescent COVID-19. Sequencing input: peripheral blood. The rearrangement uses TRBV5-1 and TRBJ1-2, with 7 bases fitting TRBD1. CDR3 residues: CASSQDRVYGYTF. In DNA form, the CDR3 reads TGCGCCAGCAGCCAAGACAGGGTATATGGCTACACCTTC.